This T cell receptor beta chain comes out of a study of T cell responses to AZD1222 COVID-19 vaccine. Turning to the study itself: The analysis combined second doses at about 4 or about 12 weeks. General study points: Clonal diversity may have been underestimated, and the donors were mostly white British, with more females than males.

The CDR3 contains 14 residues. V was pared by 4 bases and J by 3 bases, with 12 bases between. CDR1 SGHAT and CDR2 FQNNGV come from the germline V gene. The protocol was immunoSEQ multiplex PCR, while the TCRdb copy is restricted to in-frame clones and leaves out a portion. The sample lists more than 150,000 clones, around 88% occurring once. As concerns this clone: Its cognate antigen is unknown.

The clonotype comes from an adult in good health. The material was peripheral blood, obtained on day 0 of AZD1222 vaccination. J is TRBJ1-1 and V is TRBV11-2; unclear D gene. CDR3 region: CASSSNMGYTEAFF. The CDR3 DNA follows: TGTGCCAGCAGCTCGAACATGGGATACACTGAAGCTTTCTTT.